A single sample is the source of the 20 T cell receptor beta chains below, sequenced in a study of CD8+ T cells in alopecia areata. Once RNA had been extracted, it was reverse transcribed into cDNA to act as the sequencing template. The method was immunoSEQ multiplex PCR; TCRdb's version includes in-frame clones alone and lacks a portion of them. The sample consists of approximately 13,000 clones, 58% of them appearing once. CD4+ cells from five patients were sorted into CD25+CD127- cells. Sequences were obtained from CD4+ Tregs sorted from blood. The receptors stem from a human donor with alopecia areata.

Only one count was recorded for this clone. V and J are TRBV5-4 and TRBJ1-1; 10 bases map to TRBD1. The CDR3 covers 13 residues. The V and J ends lost 4 bases and 10 bases, in that order; junction bases with no gene match: 7. From germline, CDR1 is SGHNT and CDR2 YYREEE (reference sequence). CDR3 sequence (DNA): TGTGCCAGCAGCGCGGGACAGGGGATTGGAGCTTTCTTT. This gives the protein CASSAGQGIGAFF.

This clone has more than one count but fewer than ten. This sequence joins TRBV19 and TRBJ2-3; D uncertain. Germline lookup yields CDR1 LNHDA and CDR2 SQIVND (reference sequence). Trimming took off 3 bases at V and 2 bases at J, with 15 bases between the two ends. The CDR3 is 16 residues long. The CDR3 DNA follows: TGTGCCAGTAGTATGGGCACCGTTTCTTACACAGATACGCAGTATTTT. Its protein product is CASSMGTVSYTDTQYF.

The chain joins TRBV11-1 to TRBJ2-5; 14 nucleotides match TRBD2. The germline CDR1 and CDR2 sequences are SGHAT and FQDESV (reference sequence). The J segment lost 5 bases and the V segment lost 5 bases, leaving 7 bases of the junction unmatched. The CDR3 length is 16 residues. The CDR3 protein is CASSPRLAGGLETQYF. The CDR3 nucleotides are TGTGCCAGCAGCCCTCGACTAGCGGGAGGGCTGGAGACCCAGTACTTC.

The gene calls are TRBV2 and TRBJ2-1, with 9 bases that match TRBD1. Germline V gene data show CDR1 as SNHLY and CDR2 as FYNNEI. V gave up 6 bases and J gave up 10 bases; unmatched junction bases: 13. This CDR3 contains 15 residues. The CDR3 is CASRTGTGSAAEQFF. In DNA, the CDR3 is TGTGCCAGCAGGACCGGGACAGGGAGTGCTGCGGAGCAGTTCTTC.

The chain is built from TRBV4-2 and TRBJ1-2, with 8 bases lining up with TRBD1. Germline CDR1 reads LGHNA; CDR2 reads YNFKEQ. With V trimmed by 0 bases and J by 4 bases, 7 bases remained unmatched. This CDR3 is 16 amino acids long. In DNA form, the CDR3 reads TGTGCCAGCAGCCAAGATCCACAGGGGGGTGGCTATGGCTACACCTTC. Translating it yields CASSQDPQGGGYGYTF.

V and J are TRBV9 and TRBJ1-4, with TRBD1 matching over 8 bases. The CDR3 is made up of 16 amino acids. V trimming: 3 bases; J trimming: 5 bases; junction bases outside the gene matches: 9. The germline V gene encodes CDR1 SGDLS and CDR2 YYNGEE. Here the CDR3 reads CASSAAGQGRNEKLFF. The CDR3 nucleotides read TGTGCCAGCAGCGCCGCAGGACAGGGAAGGAATGAAAAACTGTTTTTT.

This clone has more than one count but fewer than ten. The V gene is TRBV7-6, the J gene TRBJ2-2; D gene unclear. This CDR3 has 11 residues. Trimming removed 8 bases from V and 5 bases from J, with 6 bases in between. Germline CDR1 reads SGHVS; CDR2 reads FNYEAQ. CDR3 sequence (DNA): TGTGCCAGCTTCGGGACCGGGGAGCTGTTTTTT. Its protein product is CASFGTGELFF.

This clone has just a few counts. The chain is built from TRBV5-1 and TRBJ1-1; TRBD1 is a possible D gene (5 bases). Germline V lookup: CDR1 SGHRS, CDR2 YFSETQ. This CDR3 comprises 15 residues. V shed 2 bases and J shed 1 base, with 12 bases lying between them. CDR3 residues: CASSFRGTGNTEAFF. In DNA form, the CDR3 reads TGCGCCAGCAGCTTTAGGGGCACAGGGAACACTGAAGCTTTCTTT.

As DNA, the CDR3 is TGTGCCAGCAGTTTCTCCGGGGAGCTGTTTTTT. It translates to CASSFSGELFF. The chain recombines TRBV27 with TRBJ2-2; D ambiguous. The CDR3 length is 11 residues. CDR1 is MNHEY and CDR2 is SMNVEV in the germline V gene (reference sequence). The V end was cut by 3 bases, the J end by 6 bases, with 2 bases between.

V gene TRBV9 combines with J gene TRBJ1-2; no definite D call. This CDR3 is built from 15 residues. The V gene lost 0 bases and the J gene lost 8 bases, with 17 bases spanning the gap. Germline V CDR1 and CDR2: SGDLS, YYNGEE. The CDR3 DNA reads as TGTGCCAGCAGCGTAGACCCCAGACCAGGCGAAGGCTACACCTTC. Translating it yields CASSVDPRPGEGYTF.

A few counts support this clone. The chain carries TRBV6-6 and TRBJ2-7; 8 bases fit TRBD1. Germline V CDR1 and CDR2: MNHNY, SVGAGI (reference sequence). The trim removed 0 bases at V and 4 bases at J, leaving 5 bases unmatched. CDR3 length: 15 amino acids. CDR3 nucleotides: TGTGCCAGCAGTTACTCCAGGGACAGGTTATACGAGCAGTACTTC. Its translation is CASSYSRDRLYEQYF.

The genes are TRBV29-1 and TRBJ1-1; a possible D gene is TRBD1 (5 bases). The CDR3 has 14 residues. Germline CDR1 is SQVTM and CDR2 is ANQGSEA. Trimming shortened V by 6 bases and J by 1 base, and 15 bases separated the two germline ends. The CDR3: CSVKIPGRNTEAFF. In nucleotides, the CDR3 is TGCAGCGTAAAGATCCCGGGACGGAACACTGAAGCTTTCTTT. The whole variable domain, filled in from reference TRBV29-1 and TRBJ1-1, reads SAVISQKPSRDICQRGTSLTIQCQVDSQVTMMFWYRQQPGQSLTLIATANQGSEATYESGFVIDKFPISRPNLTFSTLTVSNMSPEDSSIYLCSVKIPGRNTEAFFGQGTRLTVV.

The genes are TRBV19 and TRBJ1-2, with D possibly matching TRBD1 (6 bases). Trimming took off 7 bases at V and 6 bases at J, with 21 bases between the two ends. Germline V CDR1 and CDR2: LNHDA, SQIVND (reference sequence). This CDR3 contains 15 residues. For the CDR3, the DNA is TGTGCCAGTACGCATCCCCTCCGACAGGTTCATGGCTACACCTTC. Its protein is CASTHPLRQVHGYTF. The whole variable domain, filled in from reference TRBV19 and TRBJ1-2, reads DGGITQSPKYLFRKEGQNVTLSCEQNLNHDAMYWYRQDPGQGLRLIYYSQIVNDFQKGDIAEGYSVSREKKESFPLTVTSAQKNPTAFYLCASTHPLRQVHGYTFGSGTRLTVV.

The rearrangement joins TRBV29-1 to TRBJ2-7; D perhaps matches TRBD1 (6 bases). The V gene lost 4 bases and the J gene lost 1 base, with 8 bases spanning the gap. From germline, CDR1 is SQVTM and CDR2 ANQGSEA. The CDR3 has 12 residues. CDR3 DNA: TGCAGCGTTGGAGGGACATCCTACGAGCAGTACTTC. Amino acid sequence: CSVGGTSYEQYF.

The V gene is TRBV5-4, the J gene TRBJ2-5; 7 nucleotides line up with TRBD1. The CDR3 is 13 residues long. J lost 5 bases, V lost 4 bases, and 5 bases had no gene match. Per germline, CDR1 SGHNT and CDR2 YYREEE (reference sequence). CDR3 amino acids: CASSTTGWETQYF. The CDR3, as DNA: TGTGCCAGCAGCACGACAGGGTGGGAGACCCAGTACTTC.

The rearrangement uses TRBV29-1 and TRBJ2-3; 7 bases agree with TRBD1. V gave up 4 bases and J gave up 2 bases; unmatched junction bases: 15. The CDR3 runs to 17 residues. Germline V gene data show CDR1 as SQVTM and CDR2 as ANQGSEA. The CDR3 bases are TGCAGCGTTGTACCGGCTTCGAGACAGGGCGTCACAGATACGCAGTATTTT. Translation gives CSVVPASRQGVTDTQYF.

J is TRBJ2-1 and V is TRBV9; D remains ambiguous. Germline V gene lookup returns CDR1 SGDLS and CDR2 YYNGEE. The CDR3 is made up of 15 amino acids. V was shortened by 4 bases and J by 5 bases, with 16 bases between the two germline ends. CDR3 sequence reads: CASSSAWGGDNEQFF. The CDR3 coding sequence is TGTGCCAGCAGCTCCGCCTGGGGTGGGGACAATGAGCAGTTCTTC. Variable domain in full (rest from reference TRBV9 and TRBJ2-1): DSGVTQTPKHLITATGQRVTLRCSPRSGDLSVYWYQQSLDQGLQFLIQYYNGEERAKGNILERFSAQQFPDLHSELNLSSLELGDSALYFCASSSAWGGDNEQFFGPGTRLTVL.

Only a few counts were recorded for this clone. This rearrangement joins TRBV7-9 to TRBJ1-1; D not resolved. The V end was cut by 5 bases, the J end by 10 bases, with 14 bases between. Germline V gene data show CDR1 as SEHNR and CDR2 as FQNEAQ (reference sequence). CDR3 length: 12 amino acids. The CDR3 DNA follows: TGTGCCAGCAGCCAAACAAGGTCTGGAGCTTTCTTT. Translation: CASSQTRSGAFF.

This clone was seen only a few times. The V call is TRBV14, the J call TRBJ2-7, with D perhaps TRBD2 (5 bases). Per the germline V gene, CDR1 is SGHDN and CDR2 is FVKESK. V was cut by 0 bases and J by 0 bases, with 18 bases left in between. CDR3 size: 18 residues. CDR3 residues: CASSQDIGGGAHSYEQYF. For the CDR3, the DNA is TGTGCCAGCAGCCAAGATATCGGAGGAGGAGCCCACTCCTACGAGCAGTACTTC.

The table lists this clone with a few counts. This sequence joins TRBV18 and TRBJ1-2, with 9 bases aligning to TRBD1. Unmatched junction bases numbered 4, after V lost 3 bases and J lost 8 bases. There are 13 residues in the CDR3. Germline CDR1 and CDR2: KGHSH and LQKENI. As DNA, the CDR3 is TGTGCCAGCTCACCCCGGACAGGGGACGGCTACACCTTC. Encoded protein: CASSPRTGDGYTF.